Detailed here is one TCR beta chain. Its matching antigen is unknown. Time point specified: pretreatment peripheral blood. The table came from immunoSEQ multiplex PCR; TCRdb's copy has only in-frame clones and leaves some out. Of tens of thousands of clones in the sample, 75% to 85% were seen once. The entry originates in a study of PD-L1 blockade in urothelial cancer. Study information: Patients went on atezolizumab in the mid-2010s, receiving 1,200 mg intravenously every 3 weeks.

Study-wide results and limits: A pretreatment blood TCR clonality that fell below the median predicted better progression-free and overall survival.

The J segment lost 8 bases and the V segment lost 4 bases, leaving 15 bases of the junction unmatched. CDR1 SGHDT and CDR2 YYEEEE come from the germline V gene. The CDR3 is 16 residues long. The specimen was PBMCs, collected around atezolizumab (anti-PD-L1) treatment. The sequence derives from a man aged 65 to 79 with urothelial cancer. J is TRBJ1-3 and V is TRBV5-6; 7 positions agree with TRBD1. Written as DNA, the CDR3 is TGTGCCAGCAGCGCAATTCTAGAGGCGCAGGGGGACACCATATATTTT. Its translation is CASSAILEAQGDTIYF.